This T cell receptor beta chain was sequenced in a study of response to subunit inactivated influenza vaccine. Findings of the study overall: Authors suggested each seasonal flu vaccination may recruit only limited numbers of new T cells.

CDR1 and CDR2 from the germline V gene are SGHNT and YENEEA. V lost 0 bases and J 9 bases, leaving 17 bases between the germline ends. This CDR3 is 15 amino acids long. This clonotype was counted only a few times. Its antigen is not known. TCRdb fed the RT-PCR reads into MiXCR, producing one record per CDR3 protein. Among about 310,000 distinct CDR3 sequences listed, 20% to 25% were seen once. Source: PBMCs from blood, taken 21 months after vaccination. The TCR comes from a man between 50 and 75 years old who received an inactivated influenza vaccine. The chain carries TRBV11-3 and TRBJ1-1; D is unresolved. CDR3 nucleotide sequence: TGTGCCAGCAGCTTAGATCCCCCACCGCAAGGGAAAGCTTTCTTT. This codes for CASSLDPPPQGKAFF.